A single sample gave rise to the 23 T cell receptor beta chains below, sequenced in a study of tumor-infiltrating lymphocytes in primary liver carcinoma. The blood RNA (from unsorted whole blood) was obtained, and germline DNA was also extracted. Production of TCR beta cDNA used 400 to 600 ng total RNA together with a constant-region primer. Three nested multiplex PCR rounds, a slightly modified ARM-PCR method, built the TCR beta libraries. The two initial PCR rounds, around 10 cycles each, used TRBV1-TRBV30 forward and C-beta reverse primers. TCRdb fed the multiplex PCR reads into MiXCR, producing one record per CDR3 protein. The profile shows approximately 210,000 distinct CDR3 sequences, roughly two thirds of them singletons. The material sequenced was peripheral blood. The receptors shown here come from a woman in her fifties or sixties with primary liver carcinoma and hepatitis B virus infection.

The V gene is TRBV11-1, the J gene TRBJ1-1, with D perhaps TRBD1 (5 bases). The V end lost 9 bases, the J end lost 0 bases, and 20 bases lay between the germline ends. Looked up from germline, CDR1 is SGHAT and CDR2 is FQDESV (reference sequence). There are 16 residues in the CDR3. The DNA for the CDR3 is TGTGCCAGAAGCCCCAGGGAGAAGGGAATGAACACTGAAGCTTTCTTT. It codes for CARSPREKGMNTEAFF.

The J gene is TRBJ2-7, the V gene TRBV6-6; the match to TRBD2 covers 7 bases. Germline values: CDR1 MNHNY, CDR2 SVGAGI (reference sequence). This CDR3 has 15 residues. V trimming: 6 bases; J trimming: 3 bases; junction bases outside the gene matches: 11. CDR3 DNA sequence: TGTGCCAGCAGCCTGGGGGGGAGAGCTGTCTACGAGCAGTACTTC. Its protein product is CASSLGGRAVYEQYF.

About this clonotype: A read error may be the cause here, since a much bigger clone is one base away. V gene TRBV6-6 combines with J gene TRBJ2-5, with TRBD1 as a possible D gene (5 bases). Trimming shortened V by 2 bases and J by 10 bases, and 20 bases separated the two germline ends. Germline V gives CDR1 MNHNY, CDR2 SVGAGI (reference sequence). The CDR3 has 15 amino acids. CDR3 nucleotides: TGTGCCAGCAGTTACGGTGGCAGGGCCCTCAAGAGCCAGTACTTC. This translates into CASSYGGRALKSQYF.

This clonotype was seen just once. At one end, the junction sequence differs from germline, possibly due to a read error. The chain couples TRBV12-5 to TRBJ2-5; TRBD2 matches at 8 bases. Germline values: CDR1 LGHNT, CDR2 FRNRAP. The CDR3 is 15 residues long. DNA of the CDR3: TGTGCTAGTGGTACTTCGGACAGCCCGGGGGGGACCCTGTACTTC. Its protein is CASGTSDSPGGTLYF.

In regard to this clonotype: At one end, the junction sequence differs from germline, possibly due to a read error. The chain is built from TRBV12-3 or TRBV12-4 and TRBJ2-1; 7 bases are shared with TRBD2. This CDR3 spans 14 amino acids. The CDR3 is CANSFASGHNEQFF. CDR3 nucleotide sequence: TGTGCCAACAGTTTCGCTAGCGGACACAATGAACAGTTCTTC.

Notes on this clonotype: Its ends do not fully match the called genes, so a read error is possible. The V call is TRBV5-6, the J call TRBJ2-3; no clear D. CDR1 is SGHDT, CDR2 YYEEEE, per germline. CDR3 length equals 12 residues. This CDR3 reads CASCLGTDTQYF. CDR3 bases: TGTGCCAGCTGCTTGGGCACAGATACGCAGTATTTT.

About this clonotype: Relative to the germline gene, one junction end is altered; a read error may explain this. The V and J genes are TRBV5-7 and TRBJ1-2, with 7 bases matching TRBD1. TRBV5-7 counts as an open reading frame of uncertain function. The CDR3 covers 16 residues. This CDR3 reads CACSCRGAAIGYGYTF. In nucleotides, the CDR3 is TGTGCCTGCAGCTGCAGGGGGGCGGCTATCGGCTATGGCTACACCTTC.

With regard to this clonotype: This clone may be a read error of a much larger clone one base away. The CDR3 sequence is CAISPTGWFDEQYF. CDR3 nucleotides: TGTGCCATCAGCCCTACAGGGTGGTTCGACGAGCAGTACTTC. The gene calls are TRBV7-9 and TRBJ2-7, with D possibly TRBD1 on 6 matching bases. The CDR3 covers 14 residues. CDR1 SEHNR and CDR2 FQNEAQ come from the germline V gene (reference sequence).

V gene TRBV11-2 combines with J gene TRBJ2-2; D is undetermined. Deletions cut 2 bases from V and 13 bases from J, with 11 bases between. This CDR3 has 12 amino acids. The germline CDR1 and CDR2 sequences are SGHAT and FQNNGV. Written as DNA, the CDR3 is TGTGCCAGCAGCTTATACACATATTGGCTGTTTTTT. Translated, it gives CASSLYTYWLFF.

To note about this clonotype: Compared with germline, one end of the junction differs, possibly owing to a read error. The V gene is TRBV11-2, the J gene TRBJ2-2, with a possible D match to TRBD2 (5 bases). The germline V gene encodes CDR1 SGHAT and CDR2 FQNNGV. CDR3 size: 13 residues. The CDR3 here is CASSFDETGELSF. The CDR3 nucleotides read TGTGCCAGCAGCTTCGACGAAACCGGGGAACTGTCTTTT.

Of note for this clonotype: One junction end disagrees with the germline gene, perhaps due to a read error. V is TRBV11-2 and J is TRBJ2-3; tentatively, D is TRBD1 (5 bases). The CDR3 is 16 amino acids. The germline V gene encodes CDR1 SGHAT and CDR2 FQNNGV. As DNA, the CDR3 is TGTGCCAACAGCTTGCAGGCAGGGTCTTTCACAGATACGCAGTATTTT. Protein: CANSLQAGSFTDTQYF.

This clonotype was counted many times. This rearrangement joins TRBV11-2 to TRBJ2-2; no definite D call. Germline V gives CDR1 SGHAT, CDR2 FQNNGV. This CDR3 contains 15 residues. V lost 4 bases and J lost 5, with 14 bases in between. For the CDR3, the DNA is TGTGCCAGCAGCTCGGGTCATACTAAGACCGGGGAGCTGTTTTTT. Translation: CASSSGHTKTGELFF.

Points on this clonotype: Since a much larger clone is just one base distant, this may be a read error. The J gene is TRBJ2-1, the V gene TRBV7-8, with a tentative D call TRBD2 (7 bases). Per the germline V gene, CDR1 is SGHVS and CDR2 is FQNEAQ. This CDR3 is 15 amino acids long. Between the trimmed V and J ends, which lost 11 bases and 4 bases, there was a span of 21 bases. The CDR3 DNA follows: TGTGCCGCCTCTCTAGCGGAGGGGGAATACAATGAGCAGTTCTTC. Translation: CAASLAEGEYNEQFF.

A word on this clonotype: The conserved final phenylalanine or tryptophan is absent from the CDR3, which likely points to a read error. J is TRBJ1-1 and V is TRBV6-6; 8 bases line up with TRBD1. The CDR3 is 15 residues long. Looked up from germline, CDR1 is MNHNY and CDR2 is SVGAGI (reference sequence). V lost 5 bases and J lost 11; bases outside the gene matches: 16. The DNA of the CDR3 is TGTGCCAGCAGTCAACCTTACAGGGGGAAGGGTGAGGCTTTCATT. As protein: CASSQPYRGKGEAFI.

To note about this clonotype: A read error may account for a junction end that differs from germline. The chain couples TRBV28 to TRBJ1-5; 8 bases fit TRBD1. The germline V gene encodes CDR1 MDHEN and CDR2 SYDVKM. The CDR3 loop spans 15 amino acids. The DNA of the CDR3 is TGTGCTAGCAGGGAACAGGGGGTCAGCAATCAGCCCCAGCATTTT. It encodes CASREQGVSNQPQHF. Full variable domain (outside the CDR3, taken from reference TRBV28 and TRBJ1-5): DVKVTQSSRYLVKRTGEKVFLECVQDMDHENMFWYRQDPGLGLRLIYFSYDVKMKEKGDIPEGYSVSREKKERFSLILESASTNQTSMYLCASREQGVSNQPQHFGDGTRLSIL.

Details on this clonotype: This may stem from a read error, because a much larger clone lies one nucleotide away. The chain links TRBV6-1 to TRBJ2-1, with D hard to call. CDR1 and CDR2 from the germline V gene are MNHNS and SASEGT. The CDR3 has 12 amino acids. CDR3 region: CVSSEWVGEQFF. The CDR3 DNA reads as TGTGTCAGCAGTGAATGGGTAGGTGAGCAGTTCTTC.

About this clonotype: A much larger clone is a single base away; this may be a read error. V gene TRBV6-2 or TRBV6-3 combines with J gene TRBJ1-2; no clear D gene. The CDR3 spans 14 residues. Germline V lookup: CDR1 MNHEY, CDR2 SVGEGT. CDR3 coding DNA: TGTGCCAGCAGGCAGGACCTCATGGCCTATGACTACACCTTC. This encodes CASRQDLMAYDYTF.

The chain recombines TRBV11-2 with TRBJ2-3, with 9 bases that match TRBD2. Trimming removed 4 bases from V and 1 base from J; junction bases left unmatched: 9. CDR1 SGHAT and CDR2 FQNNGV come from the germline V gene. This CDR3 comprises 17 residues. The DNA of the CDR3 is TGTGCCAGCAGCTCCCTTACCCGGACTAGCGGCACAGATACGCAGTATTTT. It translates to CASSSLTRTSGTDTQYF.

The V call is TRBV2, the J call TRBJ2-7; 7 bases align to TRBD2. This CDR3 region has 15 residues. Germline V gene data show CDR1 as SNHLY and CDR2 as FYNNEI. J was trimmed by 2 bases and V by 0 bases; bases with no gene match: 4. Here the CDR3 DNA reads TGTGCCAGCAGTGAAGCCACTAGCGAGGCCTACGAGCAGTACTTC. It translates to CASSEATSEAYEQYF.

Regarding this clonotype: The CDR3 end shows no conserved phenylalanine or tryptophan, and so a read error is likely. The rearrangement links TRBV28 to TRBJ1-3; 7 nucleotides align to TRBD1. This CDR3 has 15 residues. The germline CDR1 and CDR2 sequences are MDHEN and SYDVKM. The J segment lost 3 bases and the V segment lost 2 bases, leaving 4 bases of the junction unmatched. CDR3 sequence (DNA): TGTGCCAGCAGTTTAATTGGGACAGATGGAAACACCATATATTAT. Translating gives CASSLIGTDGNTIYY.

The rearrangement uses TRBV29-1 and TRBJ2-5, with TRBD1 matching 8 bases. The CDR3 extends over 13 amino acids. Germline CDR1 SQVTM, CDR2 ANQGSEA. DNA for the CDR3: TGCAGTGCCGGACAGGGAGGTGACGAGACCCAGTACTTC. Translated: CSAGQGGDETQYF.

Of note for this clonotype: Likely a read error: the CDR3 ends without its conserved phenylalanine or tryptophan. V usage is TRBV7-9 and J usage is TRBJ2-5, with D maybe TRBD2 (6 bases). The CDR3 sequence is 14 residues long. Germline loops: CDR1 SEHNR, CDR2 FQNEAQ (reference sequence). The V end was cut by 3 bases, the J end by 2 bases, with 10 bases between. CDR3 in DNA: TGTGCCAGCAGCTTCTCCGCGGGGCAAGAGACCCAGTACATC. Residues: CASSFSAGQETQYI.

The rearrangement joins TRBV2 to TRBJ2-1, with 14 bases that match TRBD2. This CDR3 spans 18 amino acids. V shed 4 bases and J 0 bases; nucleotides not matched to a gene: 5. CDR1 and CDR2 from the germline V gene are SNHLY and FYNNEI. The DNA of the CDR3 is TGTGCCAGCAGTGGGGGACTAGCGGGAGCGCACTCCTACAATGAGCAGTTCTTC. Amino acids: CASSGGLAGAHSYNEQFF.